The 32 T cell receptor beta chains below were found in one sample sequenced in a study of cytomegalovirus exposure and HLA in healthy donors. Primers: 60 Vbeta forward and 13 Jbeta reverse. Clones were read by immunoSEQ multiplex PCR, and TCRdb kept only the in-frame ones, dropping some. The table has approximately 110,000 clones, about 79% seen once. Sequenced material: PBMCs. Receptor source: a man aged 45-60 years in good health and CMV-seropositive.

This rearrangement joins TRBV11-3 to TRBJ2-3; D uncertain. Germline CDR1 reads SGHNT; CDR2 reads YENEEA. Trimming shortened V by 5 bases and J by 3 bases, and 12 bases separated the two germline ends. The CDR3 runs 14 residues. The CDR3 is CASSTGPSTDTQYF. The CDR3, as DNA: TGTGCCAGCAGCACGGGTCCCTCTACAGATACGCAGTATTTT. Supplemented by reference TRBV11-3 and TRBJ2-3, the full variable domain reads EAGVVQSPRYKIIEKKQPVAFWCNPISGHNTLYWYLQNLGQGPELLIRYENEEAVDDSQLPKDRFSAERLKGVDSTLKIQPAELGDSAVYLCASSTGPSTDTQYFGPGTRLTVL.

This chain uses TRBV2 with TRBJ1-3; perhaps TRBD1 as D (5 bases). V was shortened by 4 bases and J by 4 bases, with 14 bases between the two germline ends. Germline assignment: CDR1 SNHLY and CDR2 FYNNEI. The length of the CDR3 is 15 residues. The CDR3: CASSVIGGAGNTIYF. Here the CDR3 DNA reads TGTGCCAGCAGTGTAATTGGAGGGGCCGGAAACACCATATATTTT.

J is TRBJ2-1 and V is TRBV7-9; a weak D match, TRBD2 (5 bases). This CDR3 has 13 residues. Trimming removed 8 bases at V and 8 bases at J, with 16 bases between. Germline V gives CDR1 SEHNR, CDR2 FQNEAQ (reference sequence). The CDR3 sequence is CASGSFSVDEQFF. CDR3 in DNA: TGTGCCAGCGGCAGTTTTAGCGTAGATGAGCAGTTCTTC.

The chain couples TRBV6-4 to TRBJ2-1; TRBD2 matches 14 bases. CDR3 length equals 16 residues. The V gene's germline CDR1 is MRHNA and CDR2 SNTAGT. The V and J ends lost 6 bases and 6 bases, in that order; junction bases with no gene match: 7. DNA for the CDR3: TGTGCCAGCAGCCCCCTGGGGACTAGCGGGGGCAATGAGCAGTTCTTC. It yields the protein CASSPLGTSGGNEQFF.

V and J are TRBV5-1 and TRBJ2-1; TRBD1 matches 7 bases. The CDR3 covers 15 residues. The germline V gene has CDR1 SGHRS and CDR2 YFSETQ. V was pared by 3 bases and J by 8 bases, with 11 bases of the junction left unmatched. Written as DNA, the CDR3 is TGCGCCAGCAGCTCCTGGGCCACCCAGGGGGATGAGCAGTTCTTC. Its protein is CASSSWATQGDEQFF.

The chain links TRBV18 to TRBJ1-1; D might be TRBD1 (6 bases). The germline CDR1 and CDR2 sequences are KGHSH and LQKENI. The V gene lost 3 bases and the J gene lost 0 bases, with 14 bases spanning the gap. This CDR3 has 16 amino acids. CDR3 bases: TGTGCCAGCTCACCCCTTGGACAGACCATGAACACTGAAGCTTTCTTT. This translates into CASSPLGQTMNTEAFF.

The rearrangement joins TRBV7-3 to TRBJ2-2; D is unclear. Trimming removed 1 base from V and 7 bases from J, with 16 bases in between. The germline V gene has CDR1 SGHTA and CDR2 FQGTGA. The CDR3 contains 16 residues. CDR3 protein: CASSLSGSAGDGELFF. The CDR3 DNA follows: TGTGCCAGCAGCTTAAGTGGCTCAGCAGGTGACGGGGAGCTGTTTTTT.

The chain carries TRBV19 and TRBJ1-1; D perhaps matches TRBD1 (6 bases). The CDR3 contains 16 residues. The V end lost 7 bases, the J end lost 1 base, and 19 bases lay between the germline ends. Germline CDR1 is LNHDA and CDR2 is SQIVND (reference sequence). The CDR3 bases are TGTGCCAGTACCCCGTCGATTGGACAGACGAACACTGAAGCTTTCTTT. It encodes CASTPSIGQTNTEAFF. Filled out from reference TRBV19 and TRBJ1-1, the complete variable domain reads DGGITQSPKYLFRKEGQNVTLSCEQNLNHDAMYWYRQDPGQGLRLIYYSQIVNDFQKGDIAEGYSVSREKKESFPLTVTSAQKNPTAFYLCASTPSIGQTNTEAFFGQGTRLTVV.

This clone was picked up a small number of times. The CDR3 region has the DNA TGTGCTAGTGGCCGAGGACAGAGCACAGATACGCAGTATTTT. Its protein is CASGRGQSTDTQYF. The genes are TRBV12-5 and TRBJ2-3; D is possibly TRBD1 (6 bases). CDR3 length: 14 residues. CDR1 LGHNT and CDR2 FRNRAP come from the germline V gene. V gave up 6 bases and J gave up 0 bases, with 10 bases separating them.

The chain recombines TRBV5-6 with TRBJ2-5; D gene unclear. The DNA end lines up better with TRBJ2-7; the J call may be wrong. The CDR3 has 11 residues. Germline lookup yields CDR1 SGHDT and CDR2 YYEEEE. DNA for the CDR3: TGTGCCAGCAGTCGAAACTACGAGCAGTACTTC. It yields the protein CASSRNYEQYF.

CDR3 in DNA: TGTGCCAGCAGCGATCGACAGGTCGGGTACACTGAAGCTTTCTTT. It is translated as CASSDRQVGYTEAFF. V gene TRBV5-4 combines with J gene TRBJ1-1, with D tentatively TRBD1 (6 bases). Germline V gene sequence: CDR1 SGHNT, CDR2 YYREEE (reference sequence). V lost 4 bases and J lost 3, with 16 bases in between. The CDR3 covers 15 residues. The full variable domain, completed using reference TRBV5-4 and TRBJ1-1, is ETGVTQSPTHLIKTRGQQVTLRCSSQSGHNTVSWYQQALGQGPQFIFQYYREEENGRGNFPPRFSGLQFPNYSSELNVNALELDDSALYLCASSDRQVGYTEAFFGQGTRLTVV.

CDR3 nucleotide sequence: TGTGCCAGCAGCGTAGATCTAGCGGGAGTGGCAGATACGCAGTATTTT. Amino acids: CASSVDLAGVADTQYF. The chain employs TRBV9 and TRBJ2-3, with 10 bases that match TRBD2. With 0 bases clipped from V and 4 bases from J, the junction kept 5 bases outside the gene matches. Germline CDR1 is SGDLS and CDR2 is YYNGEE. This CDR3 comprises 16 residues.

This clone was observed once. The chain links TRBV9 to TRBJ2-3, with 8 bases aligning to TRBD1. The CDR3 length is 19 residues. Per germline, CDR1 SGDLS and CDR2 YYNGEE. With 4 bases clipped from V and 1 base from J, the junction kept 17 bases outside the gene matches. CDR3 loop: CASSPPWTGKTRGTDTQYF. The CDR3 DNA is TGTGCCAGCAGCCCACCGTGGACAGGGAAAACCCGGGGCACAGATACGCAGTATTTT.

This clone has a handful of counts. The CDR3 sequence: CSVDAYRGTEAFF. Here the CDR3 DNA reads TGCAGCGTTGATGCTTACAGGGGCACTGAAGCTTTCTTT. The chain recombines TRBV29-1 with TRBJ1-1, with 7 bases that match TRBD1. The CDR3 is 13 amino acids. The germline gives CDR1 SQVTM, CDR2 ANQGSEA. Trimming cost V 3 bases and J 4 bases; bases outside gene matches: 5.

This clone appeared a few times. The V gene is TRBV6-6, the J gene TRBJ1-4; a weak D match, TRBD1 (6 bases). Germline V lookup: CDR1 MNHNY, CDR2 SVGAGI (reference sequence). Trimming stripped 6 bases from V and 3 bases from J, with 14 bases between. This CDR3 contains 15 residues. CDR3 protein: CASRKTQGANEKLFF. The CDR3 nucleotides read TGTGCCAGCAGAAAGACACAGGGAGCTAATGAAAAACTGTTTTTT.

CDR3 protein: CASSGVGRGNQPQHF. In nucleotides, the CDR3 is TGTGCCAGCAGTGGTGTGGGCAGGGGCAATCAGCCCCAGCATTTT. This chain uses TRBV2 with TRBJ1-5, with TRBD1 as a possible D gene (5 bases). The V gene's germline CDR1 is SNHLY and CDR2 FYNNEI. The CDR3 totals 15 residues. V lost 4 bases, J lost 2 bases, and 12 bases lay in between. Full variable domain (rest looked up from reference TRBV2 and TRBJ1-5): EPEVTQTPSHQVTQMGQEVILRCVPISNHLYFYWYRQILGQKVEFLVSFYNNEISEKSEIFDDQFSVERPDGSNFTLKIRSTKLEDSAMYFCASSGVGRGNQPQHFGDGTRLSIL.

This clone occurred many times. The J gene is TRBJ1-6, the V gene TRBV6-5; D perhaps matches TRBD1 (5 bases). The CDR3 is made up of 14 amino acids. In germline, CDR1 is MNHEY, CDR2 SVGAGI. V was pared by 6 bases and J by 5 bases, with 11 bases between. The CDR3 loop reads CASSSGHHNSPLHF. The CDR3, as DNA: TGTGCCAGCAGCTCTGGACACCATAATTCACCCCTCCACTTT.

This clone has a single count. The chain recombines TRBV20-1 with TRBJ2-1; D is undetermined. Trimming removed 2 bases at V and 3 bases at J, with 2 bases between. The germline V gene encodes CDR1 DFQATT and CDR2 SNEGSKA (reference sequence). CDR3 length: 11 amino acids. Written as DNA, the CDR3 is TGCAGTGCTAGACTCTACAATGAGCAGTTCTTC. Amino acid sequence: CSARLYNEQFF.

The DNA for the CDR3 is TGTGCCAGCAGCTCATCACCCGGGACTTACTATGGCTACACCTTC. Translating it yields CASSSSPGTYYGYTF. The chain has TRBV2 and TRBJ1-2; D is perhaps TRBD1 (5 bases). Germline lookup yields CDR1 SNHLY and CDR2 FYNNEI. The CDR3 sequence is 15 residues long. V lost 6 bases and J 3 bases, leaving 17 bases between the germline ends.

This sequence joins TRBV29-1 and TRBJ1-4; D remains unclear. Germline V CDR1 and CDR2: SQVTM, ANQGSEA. The V end was cut by 3 bases, the J end by 8 bases, with 13 bases between. This CDR3 is built from 13 residues. CDR3 DNA sequence: TGCAGCGTTGAGCGTATAGTTAGCGAAAAACTGTTTTTT. It translates to CSVERIVSEKLFF.

The gene calls are TRBV4-2 and TRBJ2-1; 7 positions match TRBD2. This CDR3 region has 18 residues. V gave up 0 bases and J gave up 0 bases; unmatched junction bases: 8. CDR1 is LGHNA, CDR2 YNFKEQ, per germline. Written as DNA, the CDR3 is TGTGCCAGCAGCCAAGAAAGACTAGCCCCGAGCTCCTACAATGAGCAGTTCTTC. Its translation is CASSQERLAPSSYNEQFF.

The V and J genes are TRBV27 and TRBJ1-5; the D is unclear. The length of the CDR3 is 18 residues. CDR1 and CDR2 (germline): MNHEY, SMNVEV (reference sequence). The germline V and J ends were trimmed by 5 bases and 1 base, with 21 bases remaining between them. The CDR3 DNA follows: TGTGCCAGCAGTACGAGGGATTTTGTGGGGATGAGCAATCAGCCCCAGCATTTT. The encoded protein is CASSTRDFVGMSNQPQHF.

The J gene is TRBJ1-4, the V gene TRBV5-1; 8 nucleotides align to TRBD1. This CDR3 region has 14 residues. J was trimmed by 7 bases and V by 4 bases; bases with no gene match: 6. Germline-derived CDR1 and CDR2 are SGHRS and YFSETQ. CDR3 loop: CASSPGQGAEKLFF. CDR3 DNA: TGCGCCAGCAGCCCCGGACAGGGTGCTGAAAAACTGTTTTTT.

The gene calls are TRBV18 and TRBJ1-2, with 12 bases lining up with TRBD1. The trim removed 4 bases at V and 3 bases at J, leaving 6 bases unmatched. Germline-derived CDR1 and CDR2 are KGHSH and LQKENI. CDR3 length: 16 residues. The CDR3 DNA sequence: TGTGCCAGCTCACGGGACAGGGGGCAGGATTACTATGGCTACACCTTC. It translates to CASSRDRGQDYYGYTF.

The chain uses TRBV5-4 and TRBJ2-5, with TRBD2 matching 9 bases. The CDR3 length is 15 residues. V gave up 0 bases and J gave up 4 bases; unmatched junction bases: 4. Germline V gives CDR1 SGHNT, CDR2 YYREEE (reference sequence). The CDR3 loop reads CASSLGGGAGETQYF. CDR3 nucleotide sequence: TGTGCCAGCAGCTTGGGCGGGGGGGCCGGAGAGACCCAGTACTTC.

The J gene is TRBJ2-7, the V gene TRBV6-1; weak D call: TRBD2 (6 bases). Germline V CDR1 and CDR2: MNHNS, SASEGT. The CDR3 runs to 15 residues. Trimming cost V 5 bases and J 2 bases, with 16 bases left between them. CDR3 sequence: CASSPQGGLPYEQYF. DNA for the CDR3: TGTGCCAGCAGTCCCCAGGGAGGCCTCCCCTACGAGCAGTACTTC.

This clone has just one count. This rearrangement joins TRBV6-5 to TRBJ2-7; 16 nucleotides agree with TRBD2. Per germline, CDR1 MNHEY and CDR2 SVGAGI. The V gene end was trimmed by 4 bases and the J gene end by 5 bases; junction bases not matched to a gene: 5. The CDR3 is 16 amino acids. CDR3 residues: CASSSPGTSGRDEQYF. CDR3 nucleotides: TGTGCCAGCAGTTCCCCTGGGACTAGCGGGAGGGACGAGCAGTACTTC.

This chain links TRBV7-8 with TRBJ2-3, with unresolved D. The CDR3 is made up of 11 amino acids. The germline gives CDR1 SGHVS, CDR2 FQNEAQ. V dropped 5 bases and J dropped 3 bases, with 3 bases sitting between them. CDR3 sequence: CASSPTDTQYF. The CDR3 DNA is TGTGCCAGCAGCCCAACAGATACGCAGTATTTT.

The chain recombines TRBV5-5 with TRBJ2-1; 14 bases fit TRBD2. The V and J ends lost 4 bases and 6 bases, in that order; junction bases with no gene match: 6. The CDR3 length is 16 residues. Per germline, CDR1 SGHKS and CDR2 YYEKEE (reference sequence). CDR3 DNA: TGTGCCAGCAGCCAAGACGGGACTAGCGGGAGCAATGAGCAGTTCTTC. It codes for CASSQDGTSGSNEQFF.

This clone was counted a few times. A read error may account for a junction end that differs from germline. This chain uses TRBV9 with TRBJ1-1; 7 bases agree with TRBD1. Germline-derived CDR1 and CDR2 are SGDLS and YYNGEE. The CDR3 has 11 residues. The CDR3 sequence: CASSPGQEGLF. The CDR3 nucleotides are TGTGCCAGCAGCCCCGGACAGGAAGGTCTCTTT.

This clone was observed a handful of times. This chain links TRBV9 with TRBJ1-6; D not resolved. From germline, CDR1 is SGDLS and CDR2 YYNGEE. V lost 0 bases and J lost 7, with 11 bases in between. The length of the CDR3 is 15 residues. The CDR3 is CASSVGASRNSPLHF. The DNA for the CDR3 is TGTGCCAGCAGCGTAGGTGCCTCGCGGAATTCACCCCTCCACTTT.

This chain links TRBV4-2 with TRBJ2-3, with TRBD1 matching over 9 bases. V gave up 0 bases and J gave up 1 base; unmatched junction bases: 11. CDR3 size: 19 residues. In germline, CDR1 is LGHNA, CDR2 YNFKEQ. CDR3 sequence reads: CASSQDQGRDRVGTDTQYF. The CDR3, as DNA: TGTGCCAGCAGCCAAGATCAAGGGCGGGACAGGGTGGGCACAGATACGCAGTATTTT.